This T cell receptor (beta chain) stems from a study of T cell responses to AZD1222 COVID-19 vaccine. General study results and limits: Mostly white British, mostly female donors; authors suggested clonal diversity may be underestimated.

The V and J ends lost 0 bases and 4 bases respectively, with 11 bases between them. This CDR3 has 15 amino acids. From germline, CDR1 is SGDLS and CDR2 YYNGEE. On this clone itself: Antigen specificity is unknown.

Repertoires were generated with immunoSEQ multiplex PCR, while TCRdb's copy carries only in-frame clones and drops some. Of 95,000 to 150,000 clones in the sample, less than 90% were seen once. The gene calls are TRBV9 and TRBJ1-3; D is ambiguous. This clonotype originated in an adult in good health. This specimen was peripheral blood, taken on day 0 of AZD1222 vaccination. CDR3 loop: CASSVASRAGNTIYF. The DNA of the CDR3 is TGTGCCAGCAGCGTAGCCTCGAGGGCGGGAAACACCATATATTTT.